This note documents a single T cell receptor (beta chain) sequence. This clone has only a few counts. It has no much larger one-base neighbor in the sample; base qualities were not kept. The data originate from a study of graft-versus-host responses after intestinal transplantation listed by TCRdb under 2021. The study in broad terms: Multivisceral, liver-intestinal, or isolated intestinal transplants were received by the recipients. Anti-thymocyte globulin induction was given to all recipients, followed by maintenance tacrolimus and steroids for about 3 years. After intestinal transplantation, graft-versus-host and host-versus-graft alloreactive T cell clones were followed in the graft, circulation and bone marrow using bulk TCR-beta CDR3 sequencing. To identify alloreactive clones, pre-transplant mixed lymphocyte reaction products were sequenced and then compared with unstimulated pre-transplant donor and recipient T cells. Of the roughly 24 intestinal transplant recipients enrolled in the cohort, one of whom was a retransplant, a few patients without pretransplant specimens were excluded. Donor T cell macrochimerism was defined as a peak of at least 4% donor T cells among recipient peripheral blood mononuclear cells. Instead of going to the commercial service, samples from a few later patients were sequenced in-house on an Illumina MiSeq and processed with MiXCR.

The paper's findings and limits, for the study overall: The relatively low number and heterogeneity of intestinal transplant patients limited the conclusions. Early after transplant, peak levels of circulating GvH clones were associated with declines in HvG clones. GvH clones turned up in recipient bone marrow, with some appearing earlier in ileal mucosa or blood, a pattern consistent with an intestinal mucosal origin. High GvH to HvG T cell clonal ratios were observed in the allografts of patients with donor T cell macrochimerism.

V and J are trimmed by 4 bases and 4 bases, and the gene matches miss 8 bases of the junction. Counted from cysteine to phenylalanine, this CDR3 has 14 amino acids. Here the CDR3 DNA is all that survives: 42 bases in frame from base 1. CDR1 and CDR2 are read off the germline V gene as SGHRS and YFSETQ. The label giving this sample's time point can be read as: cells obtained before transplantation from donor or recipient. Mixed lymphocyte reactions plated approximately 200,000 CFSE-labeled pre-transplant responders with approximately 200,000 irradiated violet-dye-labeled stimulators and were cultured for more than five days. After the mixed lymphocyte reaction, proliferating CD3+CD4+CFSE-low and CD3+CD8+CFSE-low responder cells were FACS-sorted on a BD Influx sorter. The library was built by means of the immunoSEQ multiplex PCR assay. For most patients, genomic DNA was isolated with the Qiagen DNeasy Blood and Tissue Kit and sent frozen to Adaptive Biotechnologies for TCR sequencing. For most patients, high-throughput TCR-beta CDR3 sequencing of genomic DNA was performed by Adaptive Biotechnologies. The authors processed their data as follows. Adaptive's ImmunoSEQ software was the source of the TCR sequencing data for about 17 patients, while a few other patients were processed with MiXCR and VDJtools. To correct CD4 versus CD8 sorting errors, sequences present in both subsets at a frequency ratio below 5:1 were removed. CDR3 nucleotide sequences shared between donor and recipient were removed because their origin could not be assigned. At least 2-fold expansion over unstimulated cells and a minimum CFSE-low frequency of 0.002% (template counts) or 0.001% (read counts) were required for clones to be classified as alloreactive. Clones were considered mappable if detected in sequenced pre-transplant spleen, lymph node, or MLR CFSE-low populations of the donor or recipient. Cumulative frequency of alloreactive clones was calculated as a percentage of all sequences weighted by copy number. Not all clones reach the TCRdb copy of this immuneACCESS table, which keeps in-frame sequences only. Checked studies attribute under half of the gap to unresolved V genes and leave the rest unexplained. V, J and clone size are taken as reported in that table, and D and trimming were inferred from the DNA itself. This sample comprises about 6,400 clones, 20% to 25% of them detected only once. Of the sample, 5% to 6.5% falls within the top ten clones.

The sample was alloreactive CD4+ T cells from a mixed lymphocyte reaction culture, taken before transplantation. What this sample's cell subset or site label stands for: CFSE-low proliferating T cells sorted from approximately 6-day pre-transplant mixed lymphocyte reaction (GvH or HvG direction). This sequence was found in a human patient who was an organ donor for intestinal transplantation. The receptor chain draws on TRBV5-1 and TRBJ2-7, and 7 bases in between align with TRBD1. CDR3 loop: CASSPAGGEYEQYF. In nucleotides, the sequence is TGCGCCAGCAGCCCGGCAGGGGGTGAATACGAGCAGTACTTC.